Listed here are 8 T cell receptor beta chains from one sample, sequenced in a study of T cell changes during pregnancy in multiple sclerosis. Only in-frame clones appear in the TCRdb table, and some are missing; sequencing was by immunoSEQ multiplex PCR. The profile covers 100,000 or so clones, with 85% to 95% appearing a single time and roughly 2.2% taken by the ten largest. The specimen comprised peripheral blood, sampled in the third trimester of pregnancy. The receptors derive from a female donor with multiple sclerosis, enrolled in a pregnancy study.

The J gene is TRBJ2-7, the V gene TRBV5-4; the match to TRBD2 covers 14 bases. The CDR3 runs to 16 residues. CDR1 SGHNT and CDR2 YYREEE come from the germline V gene (reference sequence). J was trimmed by 6 bases and V by 0 bases; bases with no gene match: 5. The CDR3 sequence is CASSLGAGLAGVEQYF. In DNA form, the CDR3 reads TGTGCCAGCAGCTTGGGTGCGGGACTAGCGGGAGTCGAGCAGTACTTC.

The chain couples TRBV5-1 to TRBJ2-1; TRBD1 agrees at 8 bases. CDR1 and CDR2 (germline): SGHRS, YFSETQ. J lost 3 bases, V lost 3 bases, and 8 bases had no gene match. CDR3 length: 16 residues. For the CDR3, the DNA is TGCGCCAGCAGCTCGACCGGGACAGGAGGCTACAATGAGCAGTTCTTC. Its translation: CASSSTGTGGYNEQFF.

The chain is built from TRBV7-9 and TRBJ1-2; D is perhaps TRBD1 (6 bases). Germline CDR1 and CDR2: SEHNR and FQNEAQ (reference sequence). The CDR3 totals 19 residues. V lost 0 bases to trimming and J lost 0 bases, with 20 bases between them. The CDR3 DNA reads TGTGCCAGCAGCTTAGCAGGAGTCAGGGGAGCCCTAACTAACTATGGCTACACCTTC. Its translation: CASSLAGVRGALTNYGYTF.

The chain couples TRBV28 to TRBJ1-4; a weak D match, TRBD1 (5 bases). CDR1 and CDR2 (germline): MDHEN, SYDVKM. There are 14 residues in the CDR3. Trimming stripped 3 bases from V and 8 bases from J, with 13 bases between. CDR3: CASSFRGAGEKLFF. For the CDR3, the DNA is TGTGCCAGCAGTTTCAGAGGGGCGGGGGAAAAACTGTTTTTT.

This chain connects TRBV5-4 to TRBJ2-5; D gene uncertain. CDR1 is SGHNT, CDR2 YYREEE, per germline (reference sequence). V dropped 0 bases and J dropped 1 base, with 7 bases sitting between them. This CDR3 has 14 amino acids. The CDR3 nucleotides read TGTGCCAGCAGCTTGGTAGATTTCCAAGAGACCCAGTACTTC. Translating gives CASSLVDFQETQYF.

The chain is built from TRBV6-5 and TRBJ2-3; 12 bases map to TRBD2. Germline CDR1 and CDR2: MNHEY and SVGAGI. The CDR3 totals 15 residues. After removal of 8 bases from V and 4 bases from J, the junction contained 7 bases not matched to a gene. CDR3 coding DNA: TGTGCCAGCCGTCTAGCGGGAGGGCCGGCAGATACGCAGTATTTT. Translated: CASRLAGGPADTQYF.

This clone was observed once. This CDR3 is CASSDPRVGRFTDTQYF. In DNA, the CDR3 is TGTGCCAGCAGCGACCCCCGGGTCGGGAGGTTCACAGATACGCAGTATTTT. This chain uses TRBV7-9 with TRBJ2-3, with 7 bases identical to TRBD2. The CDR3 is 17 residues long. The V and J ends lost 5 bases and 2 bases, in that order; junction bases with no gene match: 13. Per the germline V gene, CDR1 is SEHNR and CDR2 is FQNEAQ (reference sequence).

The V call is TRBV28, the J call TRBJ2-7; D gene ambiguous. Trimming shortened V by 3 bases and J by 2 bases, and 14 bases separated the two germline ends. CDR1 is MDHEN, CDR2 SYDVKM, per germline. This CDR3 has 15 residues. CDR3 nucleotide sequence: TGTGCCAGCAGTTTCCAGACACGAACAACCTACGAGCAGTACTTC. This sequence encodes CASSFQTRTTYEQYF.